The 4 T cell receptor beta chains listed next were all sequenced from one sample in a study of T-cell reconstitution after alpha-beta-depleted transplantation in children listed by TCRdb under 2016. Reading the label with the study, this specimen's treatment or condition is: allogeneic hematopoietic cell transplantation with graft depleted of TCRalphabeta T cells and CD19 B cells. The library was produced with PCR. TCRdb records Illumina HiSeq 2500 as the sequencer. Molecular barcoding was employed in the preparation of TCR libraries, with unique molecular identifiers being used to normalize TCRbeta repertoire quantification. TCRdb reprocessing: public reads trimmed at Q25 with fastp, clones called with MiXCR, in-frame beta chains kept. Rows are combined by CDR3 protein, so each entry shows the most common genes and DNA. The sample includes 250,000 to 400,000 distinct CDR3 sequences, with roughly 25% observed a single time. The ten largest clones add up to approximately 11% of the sample.

The source material was PBMCs, mostly from graft donor cells, sampled 180 days after TCRalphabeta/CD19-depleted stem cell transplant. The origin of the receptors is a male patient between 5 and 17 years old who had a stem cell transplant for acute lymphoblastic leukemia, so the T cells may come from the graft donor.

The chain links TRBV9 to TRBJ2-3; 10 nucleotides match TRBD2. This CDR3 is 17 amino acids long. CDR1 SGDLS and CDR2 YYNGEE come from the germline V gene. J was trimmed by 4 bases and V by 4 bases; bases with no gene match: 12. The CDR3 loop is CASSPRRTSGVADTQYF. Written as DNA, the CDR3 is TGTGCCAGCAGCCCCCGTCGGACTAGCGGAGTGGCAGATACGCAGTATTTT. The variable domain in full, with the rest retrieved from reference TRBV9 and TRBJ2-3, is DSGVTQTPKHLITATGQRVTLRCSPRSGDLSVYWYQQSLDQGLQFLIQYYNGEERAKGNILERFSAQQFPDLHSELNLSSLELGDSALYFCASSPRRTSGVADTQYFGPGTRLTVL.

The genes are TRBV20-1 and TRBJ1-4; TRBD1 is a possible D gene (5 bases). Trimming took off 5 bases at V and 6 bases at J, with 16 bases between the two ends. Germline lookup yields CDR1 DFQATT and CDR2 SNEGSKA (reference sequence). The CDR3 spans 14 residues. CDR3 region: CSAPRAGRDEKLFF. CDR3 nucleotides: TGCAGTGCTCCCCGGGCAGGGCGGGATGAAAAACTGTTTTTT.

This clonotype was counted between two and nine times. The J gene is TRBJ2-1, the V gene TRBV4-1; D not resolved. The CDR3 spans 15 residues. Germline lookup yields CDR1 MGHRA and CDR2 YSYEKL. Trimming removed 1 base from V and 0 bases from J, with 7 bases in between. The CDR3 sequence is CASSQVLSSYNEQFF. DNA for the CDR3: TGCGCCAGCAGCCAAGTATTAAGCTCCTACAATGAGCAGTTCTTC.

This clonotype was counted ten times or more. The V call is TRBV12-3 or TRBV12-4, the J call TRBJ2-3; no clear D. V lost 6 bases and J lost 5, with 12 bases in between. CDR3 length: 13 residues. The CDR3: CASSLDGGDTQYF. CDR3 DNA: TGTGCCAGCAGCCTCGACGGTGGAGATACGCAGTATTTT.